The subject of this entry is one T cell receptor beta chain. The antigen is undetermined. Healthy donors had no documented immune events, such as infections, while sampled. The CDR3 sequence is 12 residues long. Deletions cut 4 bases from V and 5 bases from J, with 9 bases between. Germline lookup yields CDR1 SNHLY and CDR2 FYNNEI. These data belong to a study of identifying expanded T cells in peripheral blood. The method was immunoSEQ multiplex PCR; TCRdb's version includes in-frame clones alone and lacks a portion of them. In the table there are under 70,000 clones, about 87% of which are singletons. Notes on the study in general: Technical replicates showed around 1.3 changed clones; two weeks approximately 16; four weeks 19. Clone count variance between roughly 2-week samples rose with total template count.

The chain couples TRBV2 to TRBJ2-7; D is undetermined. The sequencing input was blood. The sequence came from a person aged 18 to 70 in good health. The CDR3 spells CASSGAANEQYF. The CDR3 bases are TGTGCCAGCAGTGGCGCAGCCAACGAGCAGTACTTC. Together with reference TRBV2 and TRBJ2-7, the CDR3 gives the full variable domain: EPEVTQTPSHQVTQMGQEVILRCVPISNHLYFYWYRQILGQKVEFLVSFYNNEISEKSEIFDDQFSVERPDGSNFTLKIRSTKLEDSAMYFCASSGAANEQYFGPGTRLTVT.